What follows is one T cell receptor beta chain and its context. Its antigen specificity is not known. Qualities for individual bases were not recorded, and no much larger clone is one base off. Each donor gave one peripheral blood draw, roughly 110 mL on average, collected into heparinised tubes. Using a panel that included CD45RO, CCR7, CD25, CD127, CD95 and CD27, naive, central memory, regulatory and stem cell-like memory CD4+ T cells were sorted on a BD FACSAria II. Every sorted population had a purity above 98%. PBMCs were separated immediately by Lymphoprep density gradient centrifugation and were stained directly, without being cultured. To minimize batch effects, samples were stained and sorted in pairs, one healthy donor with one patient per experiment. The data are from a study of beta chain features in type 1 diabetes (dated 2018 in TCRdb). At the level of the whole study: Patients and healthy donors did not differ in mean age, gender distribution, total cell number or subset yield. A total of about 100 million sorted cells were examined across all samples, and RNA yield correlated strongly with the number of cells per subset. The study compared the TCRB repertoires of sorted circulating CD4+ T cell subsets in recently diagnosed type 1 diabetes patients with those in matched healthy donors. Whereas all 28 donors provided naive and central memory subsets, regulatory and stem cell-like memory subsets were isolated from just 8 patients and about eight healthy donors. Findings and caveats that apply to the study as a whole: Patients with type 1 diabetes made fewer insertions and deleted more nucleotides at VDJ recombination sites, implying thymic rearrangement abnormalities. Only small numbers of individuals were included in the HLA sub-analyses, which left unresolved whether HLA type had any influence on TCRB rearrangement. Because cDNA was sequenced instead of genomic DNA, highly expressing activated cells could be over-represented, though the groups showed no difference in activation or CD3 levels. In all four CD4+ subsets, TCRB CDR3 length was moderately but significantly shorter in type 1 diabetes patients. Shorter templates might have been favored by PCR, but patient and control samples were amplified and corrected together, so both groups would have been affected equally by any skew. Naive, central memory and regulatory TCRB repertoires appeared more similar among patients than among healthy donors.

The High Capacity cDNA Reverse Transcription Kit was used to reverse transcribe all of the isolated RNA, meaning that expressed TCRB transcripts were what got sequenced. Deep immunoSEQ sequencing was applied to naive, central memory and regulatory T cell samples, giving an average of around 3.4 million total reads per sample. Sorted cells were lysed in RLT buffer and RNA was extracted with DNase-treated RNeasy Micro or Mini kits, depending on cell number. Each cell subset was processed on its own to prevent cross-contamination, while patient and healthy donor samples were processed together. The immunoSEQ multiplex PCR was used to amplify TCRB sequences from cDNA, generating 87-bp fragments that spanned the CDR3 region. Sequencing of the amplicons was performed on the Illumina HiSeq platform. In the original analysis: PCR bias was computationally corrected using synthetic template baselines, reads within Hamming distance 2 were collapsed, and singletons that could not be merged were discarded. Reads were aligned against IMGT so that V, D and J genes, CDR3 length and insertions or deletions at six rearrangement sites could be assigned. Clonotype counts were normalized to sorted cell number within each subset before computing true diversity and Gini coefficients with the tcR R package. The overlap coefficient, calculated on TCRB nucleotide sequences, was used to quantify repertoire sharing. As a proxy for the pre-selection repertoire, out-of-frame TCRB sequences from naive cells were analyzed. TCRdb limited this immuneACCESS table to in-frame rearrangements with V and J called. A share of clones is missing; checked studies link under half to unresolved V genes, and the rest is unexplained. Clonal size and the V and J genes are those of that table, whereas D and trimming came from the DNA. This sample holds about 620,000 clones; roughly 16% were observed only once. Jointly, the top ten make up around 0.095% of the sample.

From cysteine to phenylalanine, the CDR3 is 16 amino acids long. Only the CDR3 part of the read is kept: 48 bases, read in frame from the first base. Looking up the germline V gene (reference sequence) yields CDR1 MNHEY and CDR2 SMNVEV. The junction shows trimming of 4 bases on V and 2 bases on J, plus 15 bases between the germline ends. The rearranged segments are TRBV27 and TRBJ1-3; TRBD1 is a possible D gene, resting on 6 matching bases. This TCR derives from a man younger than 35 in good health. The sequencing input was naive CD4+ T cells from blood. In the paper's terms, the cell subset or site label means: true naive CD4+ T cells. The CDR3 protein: CASSSRRGFAGNTIYF. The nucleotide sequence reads TGTGCCAGCAGTTCCCGCAGGGGTTTTGCTGGAAACACCATATATTTT.